The next 7 T cell receptor beta chains were all read from a single sample in a study of T cells in Graves' hyperthyroidism and ophthalmopathy. Amplification of TCR beta CDR3 regions used RNA as the template. TCR CDR3 underwent first-round RT-PCR with the HTBI primer set. TCRdb called the multiplex PCR reads again in MiXCR, with one record for every CDR3 protein. The table lists about 590,000 distinct CDR3 sequences, more than 13% of them singletons. Sequencing input: blood. All receptors derive from a woman aged 18-30 years with Graves' ophthalmopathy.

In this sample, this clonotype turned up many times. V gene TRBV6-1 combines with J gene TRBJ1-1, with TRBD1 matching 8 bases. CDR3 length: 15 residues. The germline V gene has CDR1 MNHNS and CDR2 SASEGT. J was trimmed by 4 bases and V by 8 bases; bases with no gene match: 12. The CDR3 sequence: CASRYGGQAGTEAFF. The CDR3 DNA sequence: TGTGCCAGCCGTTACGGGGGACAGGCGGGCACTGAAGCTTTCTTT.

In this sample, this clonotype turned up a few times. This chain connects TRBV11-1 to TRBJ1-5; the D gene is possibly TRBD1 (5 bases). The CDR3 is made up of 15 amino acids. Between the trimmed V and J ends, which lost 5 bases and 6 bases, there was a span of 17 bases. The germline V gene has CDR1 SGHAT and CDR2 FQDESV (reference sequence). The DNA of the CDR3 is TGTGCCAGCAGCCCTGGGGTGGGGCTGGGTCAGCCCCAGCATTTT. It yields the protein CASSPGVGLGQPQHF.

This clonotype was counted ten times or more. V gene TRBV11-2 combines with J gene TRBJ2-1; D gene unclear. Between the trimmed V and J ends, which lost 0 bases and 8 bases, there was a span of 20 bases. The CDR3 consists of 17 residues. CDR1 and CDR2 from the germline V gene are SGHAT and FQNNGV. This CDR3 reads CASSLDRWLGMGYEQFF. DNA of the CDR3: TGTGCCAGCAGCTTAGATCGGTGGCTAGGGATGGGGTATGAGCAGTTCTTC.

This clonotype was seen more than once but under ten times. DNA of the CDR3: TGTGCCAGCAGCACTAATAAGGGACTAGCGGTCGGTGAGGAGCAGTTCTTC. It is translated as CASSTNKGLAVGEEQFF. The rearrangement links TRBV7-9 to TRBJ2-1; TRBD2 matches at 11 bases. CDR3 size: 17 residues. From germline, CDR1 is SEHNR and CDR2 FQNEAQ (reference sequence). With V trimmed by 5 bases and J by 10 bases, 16 bases remained unmatched. The variable domain in full, completed from reference TRBV7-9 and TRBJ2-1, reads DTGVSQNPRHKITKRGQNVTFRCDPISEHNRLYWYRQTLGQGPEFLTYFQNEAQLEKSRLLSDRFSAERPKGSFSTLEIQRTEQGDSAMYLCASSTNKGLAVGEEQFFGPGTRLTVL.

This sequence joins TRBV2 and TRBJ2-1; D uncertain. Germline CDR1 SNHLY, CDR2 FYNNEI. Trimming shortened V by 11 bases and J by 8 bases, and 16 bases separated the two germline ends. CDR3 length: 12 amino acids. Here the CDR3 DNA reads TGTGCCGGGTCAAAAGCCGGATATGAGCAGTTCTTC. Protein: CAGSKAGYEQFF.

This clonotype was found many times. The rearrangement joins TRBV9 to TRBJ1-2, with D unresolved. This CDR3 spans 12 amino acids. The ends were cut back, 4 bases at V and 4 bases at J, with 8 bases in the middle. Germline V lookup: CDR1 SGDLS, CDR2 YYNGEE. As DNA, the CDR3 is TGTGCCAGCAGCCCCTATGGCTATGGCTACACCTTC. This encodes CASSPYGYGYTF.

This clonotype showed up many times. The J gene is TRBJ2-7, the V gene TRBV27, with a weak D call TRBD1 (5 bases). The germline V and J ends were trimmed by 4 bases and 2 bases, with 12 bases remaining between them. Germline V gene lookup returns CDR1 MNHEY and CDR2 SMNVEV (reference sequence). The CDR3 spans 14 residues. The CDR3 bases are TGTGCCAGCAGTTCGGTCGACAGACCCTACGAGCAGTACTTC. Protein sequence: CASSSVDRPYEQYF.